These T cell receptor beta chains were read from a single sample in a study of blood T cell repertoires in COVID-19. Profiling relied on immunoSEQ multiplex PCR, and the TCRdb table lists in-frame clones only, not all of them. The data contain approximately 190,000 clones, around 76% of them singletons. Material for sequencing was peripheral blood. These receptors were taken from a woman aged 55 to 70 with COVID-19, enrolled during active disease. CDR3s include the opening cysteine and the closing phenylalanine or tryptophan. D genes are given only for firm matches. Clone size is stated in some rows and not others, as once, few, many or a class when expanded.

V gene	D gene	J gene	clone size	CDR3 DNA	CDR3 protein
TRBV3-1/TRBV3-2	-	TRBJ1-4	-	TGTGCCAGCAGCCAGGAGGGTGTTGAAAAACTGTTTTTT	CASSQEGVEKLFF
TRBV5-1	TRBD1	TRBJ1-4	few	TGCGCCAGCAGCTTGGGGGTTACAGGGGTCGAAAAACTGTTTTTT	CASSLGVTGVEKLFF
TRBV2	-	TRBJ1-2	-	TGTGCCAGCAGTGAAGACAGGGTAAAGGGCTACACCTTC	CASSEDRVKGYTF
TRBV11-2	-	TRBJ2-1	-	TGTGCCAGCAGCTTAGGAGGGGGGGGTTACAATGAGCAGTTCTTC	CASSLGGGGYNEQFF
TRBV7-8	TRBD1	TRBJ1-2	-	TGTGCCAGCAGCACAGGACAGGGGAGCTATGGCTACACCTTC	CASSTGQGSYGYTF
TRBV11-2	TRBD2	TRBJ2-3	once	TGTGCCAGCAGCTTACTGGCTAGCGGGGGGTCGGCAGATACGCAGTATTTT	CASSLLASGGSADTQYF
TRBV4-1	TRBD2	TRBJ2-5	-	TGCGCCAGCAGCCAGTCGCTAGCGGGTGGAGAGACCCAGTACTTC	CASSQSLAGGETQYF
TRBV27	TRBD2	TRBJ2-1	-	TGTGCCAGCAGTTTTACTAGCGGGATTCCTAGCTCCTACAATGAGCAGTTCTTC	CASSFTSGIPSSYNEQFF
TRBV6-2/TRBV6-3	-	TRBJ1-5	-	TGTGCCAGCAGTTACGGGATACAGGTCGTCCCCCAGCATTTT	CASSYGIQVVPQHF
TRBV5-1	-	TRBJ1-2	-	TGCGCCAGCAGCTTGGGCACTTCTAACTATGGCTACACCTTC	CASSLGTSNYGYTF
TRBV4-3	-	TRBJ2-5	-	TGCGCCAGCAGCCATCCTTCCCGGGCACCAGGGGAGACCCAGTACTTC	CASSHPSRAPGETQYF